The entry that follows covers one T cell receptor (beta chain) sequence. The data belong to a study of cytomegalovirus exposure and HLA in healthy donors. Looked up from germline, CDR1 is SGHAT and CDR2 is FQNNGV. This CDR3 spans 12 amino acids. V gave up 2 bases and J gave up 16 bases, with 15 bases separating them. Both 60 Vbeta primers and 13 Jbeta primers went into the PCR. This table comes from immunoSEQ multiplex PCR, and its TCRdb copy is limited to in-frame clones, with some not included. The sample records roughly 71,000 clones, approximately 70% being singletons. The J gene is TRBJ2-1, the V gene TRBV11-2, with D possibly TRBD2 on 6 matching bases. Sequenced material: PBMCs. The receptor comes from a man in his forties in good health and CMV-seropositive. The CDR3 region has the DNA TGTGCCAGCAGCTTACGCCTGGGGGGAGAATTCTTC. Protein product: CASSLRLGGEFF.